The 27 T cell receptor beta chains presented below share a single source sample, sequenced in a study of beta chain features in type 1 diabetes. The whole isolated RNA underwent reverse transcription, so sequencing captured expressed TCRB transcripts. Using immunoSEQ multiplex PCR, the repertoire was profiled, and TCRdb retains in-frame clones only, with some absent. The sample records some 160,000 clones, 7% to 10% being singletons. Sequenced input: central memory CD4+ T cells from blood. The receptors derive from a woman aged 18-29 years in good health.

This clone was seen a few times. The gene calls are TRBV7-9 and TRBJ1-6; 9 bases align to TRBD1. CDR3 size: 14 residues. V was pared by 4 bases and J by 10 bases, with 5 bases of the junction left unmatched. Germline V gene sequence: CDR1 SEHNR, CDR2 FQNEAQ (reference sequence). CDR3 DNA: TGTGCCAGCAGCTCTGGACAGGGGTGGTCACCCCTCCACTTT. Protein: CASSSGQGWSPLHF.

In this sample, this clone turned up a few times. The V gene is TRBV29-1, the J gene TRBJ2-2; TRBD2 matches 12 bases. This CDR3 comprises 14 residues. V gave up 5 bases and J gave up 7 bases; unmatched junction bases: 5. The germline V gene encodes CDR1 SQVTM and CDR2 ANQGSEA. For the CDR3, the DNA is TGCAGCGTTTCTAGCGGGGGGGCTAACGGGGAGCTGTTTTTT. Amino acid sequence: CSVSSGGANGELFF.

The V call is TRBV15, the J call TRBJ1-3; D is unclear. CDR3 length equals 15 residues. CDR1 is LNHNV, CDR2 YYDKDF, per germline (reference sequence). V lost 5 bases to trimming and J lost 0 bases, with 11 bases between them. The CDR3 here is CATSAQLISGNTIYF. The CDR3 nucleotides read TGTGCCACCAGCGCACAGCTGATCTCTGGAAACACCATATATTTT.

This chain connects TRBV4-3 to TRBJ2-7; weak D call: TRBD1 (5 bases). Germline CDR1 LGHNA, CDR2 YSLEER. CDR3 length equals 13 residues. V was trimmed by 6 bases and J by 6 bases, leaving 15 bases between them. CDR3 protein: CASSRTGAGEQYF. CDR3 DNA: TGCGCCAGCAGTCGCACAGGAGCCGGCGAGCAGTACTTC.

This clone showed up just a few times. The V call is TRBV27, the J call TRBJ1-5; tentative D call: TRBD1 (5 bases). This CDR3 region has 14 residues. V lost 5 bases and J 3 bases, leaving 11 bases between the germline ends. Germline V CDR1 and CDR2: MNHEY, SMNVEV (reference sequence). The CDR3 loop reads CASSLDRYNQPQHF. In nucleotides, the CDR3 is TGTGCCAGCAGTCTAGACAGATACAATCAGCCCCAGCATTTT.

The chain joins TRBV7-9 to TRBJ2-7, with TRBD2 as a possible D gene (5 bases). Looked up from germline, CDR1 is SEHNR and CDR2 is FQNEAQ (reference sequence). The CDR3 totals 13 residues. V lost 6 bases, J lost 12 bases, and 21 bases lay in between. The DNA of the CDR3 is TGTGCCAGCAGTAAACCGGGGTCTCCCCGTCGGTACTTC. Protein product: CASSKPGSPRRYF.

This clone was observed a handful of times. The chain has TRBV25-1 and TRBJ2-1, with TRBD1 as a possible D gene (6 bases). From germline, CDR1 is MGHDK and CDR2 SYGVNS. V dropped 1 base and J dropped 5 bases, with 15 bases sitting between them. The CDR3 spans 16 residues. The CDR3 nucleotides are TGTGCCAGCAGTGAATTAGGGACAAACGGGAACAATGAGCAGTTCTTC. This translates into CASSELGTNGNNEQFF.

This clone showed up just a few times. A far larger clone is one base from this, pointing to a likely read error. The chain is built from TRBV6-6 and TRBJ2-2, with 7 bases lining up with TRBD1. The junction had 4 bases not matched to a gene; V was cut back by 6 bases and J by 0 bases. Germline V gene sequence: CDR1 MNHNY, CDR2 SVGAGI (reference sequence). The CDR3 is made up of 15 amino acids. The CDR3 protein is CASSSGTANTGELFF. For the CDR3, the DNA is TGTGCCAGCAGCTCCGGGACAGCGAACACCGGGGAGCTGTTTTTT.

This clone was seen more than once but under ten times. The V gene is TRBV6-5, the J gene TRBJ2-3; a weak D match, TRBD2 (5 bases). Trimming stripped 0 bases from V and 4 bases from J, with 11 bases between. Germline values: CDR1 MNHEY, CDR2 SVGAGI. The length of the CDR3 is 15 residues. The CDR3 loop reads CASSYSPTGADTQYF. CDR3 nucleotide sequence: TGTGCCAGCAGTTACTCCCCAACCGGGGCAGATACGCAGTATTTT.

This clone turned up a few times. This sequence joins TRBV7-8 and TRBJ2-1, with a weak D call TRBD2 (5 bases). The V end lost 7 bases, the J end lost 3 bases, and 16 bases lay between the germline ends. CDR1 is SGHVS, CDR2 FQNEAQ, per germline. CDR3 size: 15 residues. The CDR3 loop is CASTPRVANYNEQFF. In DNA form, the CDR3 reads TGTGCCAGCACCCCTAGGGTAGCGAACTACAATGAGCAGTTCTTC.

V usage is TRBV4-1 and J usage is TRBJ1-5; TRBD1 agrees at 12 bases. V lost 0 bases, J lost 4 bases, and 4 bases stayed unmatched. This CDR3 has 17 amino acids. Germline lookup yields CDR1 MGHRA and CDR2 YSYEKL. CDR3 region: CASSQDPGQGANQPQHF. CDR3 sequence (DNA): TGCGCCAGCAGCCAAGATCCGGGACAGGGGGCGAATCAGCCCCAGCATTTT.

A note on this clone: One end of the junction fails to match germline, which may point to a read error. The chain recombines TRBV7-7 with TRBJ2-1, with 8 bases identical to TRBD2. The CDR3 runs 15 residues. Germline V lookup: CDR1 SSHAT, CDR2 FNYEAQ (reference sequence). The chain's CDR3 is CASSLVAGGYNEQFF. The CDR3 region has the DNA TGTGCTAGCAGCTTAGTCGCGGGGGGTTACAATGAGCAGTTCTTC.

The chain combines TRBV30 with TRBJ2-2; TRBD2 matches 10 bases. The V segment lost 4 bases and the J segment 3 bases; nucleotides outside the gene matches: 8. This CDR3 contains 16 residues. Germline loops: CDR1 GTSNPN, CDR2 SVGIG (reference sequence). DNA for the CDR3: TGTGCCTGGACTGAGGGTAGCGGGGGGTACACCGGGGAGCTGTTTTTT. It codes for CAWTEGSGGYTGELFF.

This clone was detected only a few times. The chain uses TRBV7-2 and TRBJ2-7, with 7 bases aligning to TRBD2. The germline V gene has CDR1 SGHTA and CDR2 FQGNSA. This CDR3 contains 15 residues. V lost 2 bases, J lost 2 bases, and 6 bases stayed unmatched. CDR3 sequence: CASSLWSGGTYEQYF. CDR3 bases: TGTGCCAGCAGCTTATGGTCCGGGGGGACCTACGAGCAGTACTTC.

This clone was observed a handful of times. The chain carries TRBV5-6 and TRBJ2-5; 7 nucleotides line up with TRBD1. The V gene end was trimmed by 0 bases and the J gene end by 10 bases; junction bases not matched to a gene: 6. Germline-derived CDR1 and CDR2 are SGHDT and YYEEEE. The CDR3 runs 13 residues. The CDR3 loop is CASSLGTGEHQYF. CDR3 coding DNA: TGTGCCAGCAGCTTGGGTACAGGGGAGCACCAGTACTTC.

This clone was observed a few times. The rearrangement links TRBV30 to TRBJ1-1, with TRBD1 as a possible D gene (6 bases). The CDR3 length is 13 residues. Per germline, CDR1 GTSNPN and CDR2 SVGIG (reference sequence). V was pared by 3 bases and J by 4 bases, with 12 bases between. The CDR3 DNA reads TGTGCCTGGAGAGGGGACATTGGCACTGAAGCTTTCTTT. Translating it yields CAWRGDIGTEAFF. The variable domain in full, with the rest retrieved from reference TRBV30 and TRBJ1-1, is SQTIHQWPATLVQPVGSPLSLECTVEGTSNPNLYWYRQAAGRGLQLLFYSVGIGQISSEVPQNLSASRPQDRQFILSSKKLLLSDSGFYLCAWRGDIGTEAFFGQGTRLTVV.

This clone was counted between two and nine times. V is TRBV30 and J is TRBJ2-1; TRBD2 might be the D (7 bases). V gave up 5 bases and J gave up 16 bases, with 21 bases separating them. Germline V gene lookup returns CDR1 GTSNPN and CDR2 SVGIG (reference sequence). This CDR3 is 12 amino acids long. The CDR3 loop is CAWRGGAGGSFF. The CDR3 bases are TGTGCCTGGCGAGGGGGGGCCGGGGGGAGTTTCTTC.

V is TRBV5-4 and J is TRBJ2-4; TRBD1 is a possible D gene (6 bases). This CDR3 has 14 amino acids. V shed 1 base and J shed 5 bases, with 10 bases lying between them. Germline CDR1 and CDR2: SGHNT and YYREEE (reference sequence). Written as DNA, the CDR3 is TGTGCCAGCAGCTTGACAGGGTGGCAAAACATTCAGTACTTC. Protein sequence: CASSLTGWQNIQYF. The whole variable domain, remainder taken from reference TRBV5-4 and TRBJ2-4, is ETGVTQSPTHLIKTRGQQVTLRCSSQSGHNTVSWYQQALGQGPQFIFQYYREEENGRGNFPPRFSGLQFPNYSSELNVNALELDDSALYLCASSLTGWQNIQYFGAGTRLSVL.

The chain combines TRBV29-1 with TRBJ2-7; 7 bases align to TRBD1. Germline values: CDR1 SQVTM, CDR2 ANQGSEA. This CDR3 contains 12 residues. V was clipped by 3 bases and J by 5 bases; unmatched bases: 4. The CDR3 DNA reads as TGCAGCGTTGAGAGGGGGCGGAACGAGCAGTACTTC. Residues: CSVERGRNEQYF.

In its sample, this clone was seen a few times. The chain uses TRBV11-2 and TRBJ1-1, with D tentatively TRBD1 (6 bases). Trimming removed 5 bases at V and 1 base at J, with 11 bases between. The CDR3 loop spans 14 amino acids. Germline-derived CDR1 and CDR2 are SGHAT and FQNNGV. In DNA form, the CDR3 reads TGTGCCAGCAGCCAACAGGGACCGAACACTGAAGCTTTCTTT. Residues: CASSQQGPNTEAFF.

This chain uses TRBV5-1 with TRBJ1-1; 7 nucleotides align to TRBD1. The CDR3 extends over 14 amino acids. Trimming cost V 5 bases and J 0 bases; bases outside gene matches: 4. Germline lookup yields CDR1 SGHRS and CDR2 YFSETQ. Here the CDR3 reads CASSYDRVNTEAFF. CDR3 nucleotides: TGCGCCAGCAGTTACGACAGGGTGAACACTGAAGCTTTCTTT.

This clone was found a few times. The chain is built from TRBV11-2 and TRBJ2-3, with D possibly matching TRBD1 (5 bases). CDR3 size: 16 residues. CDR1 is SGHAT and CDR2 is FQNNGV in the germline V gene. The germline V and J ends were trimmed by 1 base and 0 bases, with 11 bases remaining between them. The CDR3 loop is CASSLGWTPSTDTQYF. The CDR3 nucleotides are TGTGCCAGCAGCTTAGGATGGACACCTAGCACAGATACGCAGTATTTT. Drawing the rest from reference TRBV11-2 and TRBJ2-3, the complete variable domain is EAGVAQSPRYKIIEKRQSVAFWCNPISGHATLYWYQQILGQGPKLLIQFQNNGVVDDSQLPKDRFSAERLKGVDSTLKIQPAKLEDSAVYLCASSLGWTPSTDTQYFGPGTRLTVL.

The chain recombines TRBV5-1 with TRBJ2-6; 7 bases match TRBD1. J lost 0 bases, V lost 3 bases, and 12 bases had no gene match. The CDR3 is made up of 19 amino acids. Germline V gene data show CDR1 as SGHRS and CDR2 as YFSETQ. The CDR3 loop reads CASSSITGTVLSGANVLTF. The CDR3 region has the DNA TGCGCCAGCAGCTCAATCACCGGGACAGTCCTCTCTGGGGCCAACGTCCTGACTTTC.

This clone was detected only a few times. The chain joins TRBV29-1 to TRBJ2-7; 7 bases fit TRBD1. The junction had 4 bases not matched to a gene; V was cut back by 7 bases and J by 1 base. Germline values: CDR1 SQVTM, CDR2 ANQGSEA. CDR3 size: 12 residues. CDR3 DNA sequence: TGCAGCGCCACAGGGGCTTCCTACGAGCAGTACTTC. Protein: CSATGASYEQYF.

The table lists this clone with many counts. The chain links TRBV21-1 to TRBJ2-7; the listed D gene, TRBD1, was not tested against the DNA. TRBV21-1 is assigned pseudogene status. The CDR3 spans 17 residues. The CDR3 reads CASSKDKRDTLAYEQYF. In DNA form, the CDR3 reads TGTGCCAGCAGCAAAGATAAACGGGACACCCTCGCCTACGAGCAGTACTTC.

This clone showed up just a few times. This chain joins TRBV5-4 and TRBJ2-1; 10 bases match TRBD1. The CDR3 is 17 amino acids. The V gene end was trimmed by 1 base and the J gene end by 7 bases; junction bases not matched to a gene: 11. Looked up from germline, CDR1 is SGHNT and CDR2 is YYREEE (reference sequence). CDR3 in DNA: TGTGCCAGCAGCTTGTTAAAACAAGGGACAGGGGTAAATGAGCAGTTCTTC. As protein: CASSLLKQGTGVNEQFF.

In its sample, this clone was seen a few times. The chain joins TRBV30 to TRBJ1-3, with D perhaps matching TRBD1 (6 bases). V lost 3 bases to trimming and J lost 2 bases, with 11 bases between them. The CDR3 has 14 amino acids. Germline V gene lookup returns CDR1 GTSNPN and CDR2 SVGIG (reference sequence). DNA for the CDR3: TGTGCCTGGAGCCTTACAGGGACTGGAAACACCATATATTTT. This gives the protein CAWSLTGTGNTIYF.